One and the same sample provided the 14 T cell receptor beta chains below, sequenced in a study of shared clonotypes between healthy human individuals. Data came from immunoSEQ multiplex PCR; TCRdb stores just in-frame clones and leaves some out. This sample has 850,000 to 1,100,000 clones; about 80% occur once, and the top ten carry roughly 0.83%. Sequencing was carried out using memory CD4+ T cells from PBMCs. Sample subset: CD45RA-negative fraction. Source of these receptors: a man aged 18 to 30 in good health. Some clones in this sample may be carry-over from other donors' samples.

The chain joins TRBV4-1 to TRBJ1-5; 7 nucleotides align to TRBD1. The CDR3 is 15 residues long. Trimming cost V 1 base and J 8 bases; bases outside gene matches: 8. Germline V gene sequence: CDR1 MGHRA, CDR2 YSYEKL. CDR3 nucleotide sequence: TGCGCCAGCAGCCAAGTTGAAGGGGGCCTGGAGCCCCAGCATTTT. It codes for CASSQVEGGLEPQHF.

This clone was detected ten times or more. The DNA of the CDR3 is TGTGCCAGCAGCGTAGATGGGGCAGGTGAAGCTTTCTTT. Translation: CASSVDGAGEAFF. The rearrangement uses TRBV9 and TRBJ1-1; possibly TRBD1 for D (5 bases). Per germline, CDR1 SGDLS and CDR2 YYNGEE. Between the trimmed V and J ends, which lost 0 bases and 7 bases, there was a span of 10 bases. The CDR3 sequence is 13 residues long.

The chain joins TRBV9 to TRBJ2-7; possibly TRBD1 for D (6 bases). Trimming pared 2 bases from V and 0 bases from J, leaving 9 bases between. The CDR3 spans 14 residues. The V gene's germline CDR1 is SGDLS and CDR2 YYNGEE. This CDR3 reads CASSVGHGSYEQYF. The CDR3 coding sequence is TGTGCCAGCAGCGTGGGACACGGCTCCTACGAGCAGTACTTC. Drawing the rest from reference TRBV9 and TRBJ2-7, the complete variable domain is DSGVTQTPKHLITATGQRVTLRCSPRSGDLSVYWYQQSLDQGLQFLIQYYNGEERAKGNILERFSAQQFPDLHSELNLSSLELGDSALYFCASSVGHGSYEQYFGPGTRLTVT.

The CDR3: CASSSFRKAGELFF. CDR3 DNA: TGTGCCAGCAGCAGTTTTAGGAAAGCCGGGGAGCTGTTTTTT. The chain is built from TRBV28 and TRBJ2-2; D gene uncertain. The CDR3 is 14 amino acids. The germline V gene encodes CDR1 MDHEN and CDR2 SYDVKM. Between the trimmed V and J ends, which lost 6 bases and 6 bases, there was a span of 14 bases. Using reference TRBV28 and TRBJ2-2 for the parts outside the CDR3, the full variable domain is DVKVTQSSRYLVKRTGEKVFLECVQDMDHENMFWYRQDPGLGLRLIYFSYDVKMKEKGDIPEGYSVSREKKERFSLILESASTNQTSMYLCASSSFRKAGELFFGEGSRLTVL.

The rearrangement uses TRBV11-2 and TRBJ2-7, with a possible D match to TRBD2 (5 bases). The germline V gene encodes CDR1 SGHAT and CDR2 FQNNGV. The CDR3 extends over 15 amino acids. V was clipped by 0 bases and J by 7 bases, with 16 bases between them. As DNA, the CDR3 is TGTGCCAGCAGCTTAGATCTCACTGGGAGCCGGGAGCAGTACTTC. Amino acid sequence: CASSLDLTGSREQYF.

The chain is built from TRBV7-9 and TRBJ1-1, with D hard to call. The germline V and J ends were trimmed by 5 bases and 1 base, with 8 bases remaining between them. CDR3 length: 13 residues. CDR1 is SEHNR and CDR2 is FQNEAQ in the germline V gene (reference sequence). The CDR3 is CASSPPTNTEAFF. DNA of the CDR3: TGTGCCAGCAGCCCACCAACGAACACTGAAGCTTTCTTT.

This chain joins TRBV28 and TRBJ1-3; the D is unclear. Trimming left V 4 bases short and J 0 bases short, with 10 bases between. Germline V gene sequence: CDR1 MDHEN, CDR2 SYDVKM. This CDR3 has 15 residues. The CDR3 bases are TGTGCCAGCAGTTCGCCTAGTAACTCTGGAAACACCATATATTTT. This encodes CASSSPSNSGNTIYF.

V gene TRBV28 combines with J gene TRBJ1-2, with TRBD1 matching 7 bases. This CDR3 spans 15 amino acids. The ends lost 4 bases at V and 6 bases at J; junction bases unmatched: 11. The germline V gene encodes CDR1 MDHEN and CDR2 SYDVKM. The CDR3 DNA reads TGTGCCAGCAGTTCATACCCGGGACAGAGAGATGGCTACACCTTC. This translates into CASSSYPGQRDGYTF.

The chain carries TRBV7-6 and TRBJ2-7; 9 nucleotides align to TRBD2. The germline CDR1 and CDR2 sequences are SGHVS and FNYEAQ. With V trimmed by 5 bases and J by 1 base, 3 bases remained unmatched. The CDR3 has 14 amino acids. DNA of the CDR3: TGTGCCAGCAGCCGGACTAGCGAGTCCTACGAGCAGTACTTC. As protein: CASSRTSESYEQYF.

A word on this clone: The sample has other DNA sequences that encode this CDR3 too. The chain is built from TRBV15 and TRBJ1-5; D unclear. This CDR3 is built from 14 residues. Trimming stripped 1 base from V and 2 bases from J, with 6 bases between. The V gene's germline CDR1 is LNHNV and CDR2 YYDKDF (reference sequence). The CDR3: CATSRGEGNQPQHF. The CDR3 nucleotides are TGTGCCACCAGCAGAGGGGAGGGCAATCAGCCCCAGCATTTT.

This rearrangement joins TRBV27 to TRBJ1-3; 8 positions agree with TRBD1. This CDR3 has 14 amino acids. Germline values: CDR1 MNHEY, CDR2 SMNVEV (reference sequence). The J segment lost 2 bases and the V segment lost 6 bases, leaving 3 bases of the junction unmatched. The CDR3 DNA reads as TGTGCCAGCAGCCTACAGGGGGCTGGAAACACCATATATTTT. Translated, it gives CASSLQGAGNTIYF.

The J gene is TRBJ2-7, the V gene TRBV7-2; 9 bases align to TRBD2. V shed 5 bases, J shed 4 bases, and the junction held 12 bases outside the gene matches. Germline assignment: CDR1 SGHTA and CDR2 FQGNSA. This CDR3 has 16 residues. The CDR3 spells CASSQLSGSGIYEQYF. The CDR3 DNA reads TGTGCCAGCAGCCAACTTAGCGGGAGTGGGATTTACGAGCAGTACTTC.

This rearrangement joins TRBV5-1 to TRBJ2-7; TRBD2 is a possible D gene (6 bases). The V end was cut by 0 bases, the J end by 0 bases, with 19 bases between. The CDR3 is 18 residues long. Germline V gene lookup returns CDR1 SGHRS and CDR2 YFSETQ. The CDR3 DNA reads TGCGCCAGCAGCTTGGGGGTTTGGAGCGGGTCGAGCTCCTACGAGCAGTACTTC. Protein: CASSLGVWSGSSSYEQYF.

V is TRBV2 and J is TRBJ2-3; no firm D call. Trimming removed 11 bases from V and 1 base from J, with 13 bases in between. Germline CDR1 and CDR2: SNHLY and FYNNEI. The CDR3 spans 13 residues. CDR3 nucleotide sequence: TGTGCCGGCAAACGAACTCGCACAGATACGCAGTATTTT. Translation: CAGKRTRTDTQYF.